These T cell receptor beta chains were read from a single sample in a study of blood T cell repertoires in COVID-19. Method: immunoSEQ multiplex PCR; TCRdb's copy keeps in-frame clones and lacks some. The sample carries roughly 180,000 clones, 94% recorded once. Sequencing was carried out using peripheral blood. These receptors were taken from a man aged 30-40 years with COVID-19, enrolled during active disease. Both conserved end residues are part of each CDR3. A D gene is named only where the DNA matches it firmly. Clone size is shown for a subset of rows, as once, few, many or a class of expanded clone.

abundance	j_gene	d_gene	v_gene	CDR3aa	CDR3nt
-	TRBJ2-1	TRBD1	TRBV19	CASSTRGTGSYNEQFF	TGTGCCAGTAGTACCCGAGGGACAGGCTCCTACAATGAGCAGTTCTTC
-	TRBJ1-1	-	TRBV4-1	CASSQDEAALNTEAFF	TGCGCCAGCAGCCAAGATGAGGCAGCCTTGAACACTGAAGCTTTCTTT
-	TRBJ1-2	TRBD1	TRBV13	CASSSRTGGGYTF	TGTGCCAGCAGCTCCCGGACAGGTGGGGGCTACACCTTC
once	TRBJ2-3	-	TRBV7-9	CASSAGTSSTDTQYF	TGTGCCAGCAGCGCCGGGACATCTAGCACAGATACGCAGTATTTT
-	TRBJ1-4	-	TRBV10-3	CAISESRGSEKLFF	TGTGCCATCAGTGAGTCCCGGGGGAGTGAAAAACTGTTTTTT
-	TRBJ1-2	-	TRBV3-1/TRBV3-2	CASSYRAGDGYTF	TGTGCCAGCAGCTACAGGGCGGGGGACGGCTACACCTTC
-	TRBJ2-7	TRBD1	TRBV5-1	CASNPGQGLYEQYF	TGCGCCAGCAACCCGGGACAGGGGCTATACGAGCAGTACTTC
once	TRBJ1-1	TRBD1	TRBV5-1	CASSNTGGVDEAFF	TGCGCCAGCAGCAACACAGGGGGGGTAGATGAAGCTTTCTTT
-	TRBJ2-7	TRBD1	TRBV11-2	CASSLDRQGRPAYEQYF	TGTGCCAGCAGCTTAGATAGACAGGGGAGACCTGCCTACGAGCAGTACTTC
-	TRBJ1-1	-	TRBV9	CASGRGGTTEAFF	TGTGCCAGCGGGAGGGGAGGAACAACTGAAGCTTTCTTT
-	TRBJ1-5	-	TRBV7-2	CASSLQAAGQPQHF	TGTGCCAGCAGCTTACAGGCGGCGGGTCAGCCCCAGCATTTT
-	TRBJ1-2	-	TRBV5-4	CASSPGQNYGYTF	TGTGCCAGCAGCCCCGGACAGAACTATGGCTACACCTTC
-	TRBJ1-3	-	TRBV27	CASSLSSGNTIYF	TGTGCCAGCAGTTTATCGAGTGGAAACACCATATATTTT
few	TRBJ2-1	-	TRBV11-3	CASSTEPWGEQFF	TGTGCCAGCAGCACCGAACCTTGGGGCGAGCAGTTCTTC
-	TRBJ1-1	TRBD1	TRBV10-3	CAIKKTGDGTEAFF	TGTGCCATCAAGAAGACAGGGGACGGCACTGAAGCTTTCTTT
once	TRBJ1-2	-	TRBV27	CASRSGGINGYTF	TGTGCCAGCAGGTCAGGCGGGATTAATGGCTACACCTTC
-	TRBJ2-1	-	TRBV7-9	CASSFPGTPRSYNEQFF	TGTGCCAGCAGCTTTCCCGGGACACCTCGCTCCTACAATGAGCAGTTCTTC
-	TRBJ1-2	TRBD1	TRBV20-1	CSASGQGGIGYTF	TGCAGTGCTAGTGGACAGGGAGGTATAGGCTACACCTTC
-	TRBJ1-1	-	TRBV19	CASSIQGNTEAFF	TGTGCCAGTAGTATCCAGGGAAACACTGAAGCTTTCTTT
-	TRBJ1-1	-	TRBV19	CASSRQVMNTEAFF	TGTGCCAGTAGCCGACAGGTTATGAACACTGAAGCTTTCTTT